Listed below are T cell receptor beta chains from one sample, sequenced in a study of blood T cell repertoires in COVID-19. TCRdb's copy holds only in-frame clones and misses some; the assay was immunoSEQ multiplex PCR. The sample contains approximately 200,000 clones, over 75% of which appear only once. Sequencing was performed on peripheral blood. The receptor source for this set is a man aged 55-75 years with acute or convalescent COVID-19. CDR3s include the opening cysteine and the closing phenylalanine or tryptophan. Each record gives: V gene, J gene, clone size, D gene, CDR3 DNA, CDR3 protein. D genes are given only for firm matches. Clone sizes are given selectively: once, few, many, or a class where the clone is expanded.

>TRBV5-4|TRBJ1-5|.|.
TGTGCCAGCAGCTCCCAGGGAGGAGACAGCAATCAGCCCCAGCATTTT
CASSSQGGDSNQPQHF
>TRBV19|TRBJ2-3|.|.
TGTGCCAGTAGTATACAGGCTAGCACAGATACGCAGTATTTT
CASSIQASTDTQYF
>TRBV7-6|TRBJ2-7|.|TRBD2
TGTGCCAGCAGCGGTGTCTCTAGCGGGGGCTGGAAATTTAACGAGCAGTACTTC
CASSGVSSGGWKFNEQYF
>TRBV18|TRBJ1-1|.|TRBD1
TGTGCCAGCTCACCGACGGGACAGGGGAGGAGGAACACTGAAGCTTTCTTT
CASSPTGQGRRNTEAFF
>TRBV28|TRBJ1-2|.|TRBD1
TGTGCCAGCAGTTCCACAGGGGGCAGTGGCTACACCTTC
CASSSTGGSGYTF
>TRBV27|TRBJ2-1|.|TRBD1
TGTGCCAGCGGATCTCCGGGACAGGGGGTTACCGGCTCCTACAATGAGCAGTTCTTC
CASGSPGQGVTGSYNEQFF
>TRBV28|TRBJ2-2|.|.
TGTGCCAGCAGGCTACAGGGATCGCGGACCGGGGAGCTGTTTTTT
CASRLQGSRTGELFF
>TRBV9|TRBJ1-2|.|TRBD1
TGTGCCAGCAGCGTCCCAGGGACAGGGGGCTGGGGCTACACCTTC
CASSVPGTGGWGYTF
>TRBV6-5|TRBJ2-2|.|TRBD2
TGTGCCAGCACCCAGACTAGCAACACCGGGGAGCTGTTTTTT
CASTQTSNTGELFF
>TRBV5-4|TRBJ1-2|.|.
TGTGCCAGCAGCTTGTGGGGGGGTCGCGGCTACACCTTC
CASSLWGGRGYTF
>TRBV7-2|TRBJ2-5|.|TRBD1
TGTGCCAGCAGCTTAGGGACAGGGGGAGCGGAGACCCAGTACTTC
CASSLGTGGAETQYF
>TRBV29-1|TRBJ2-7|.|TRBD2
TGCAGCGTTGACAAGCGGGAGTCAGGTGAGCAGTACTTC
CSVDKRESGEQYF
>TRBV6-5|TRBJ1-1|.|.
TGTGCCAGCAGTTACAGCTTCCTATACACTGAAGCTTTCTTT
CASSYSFLYTEAFF
>TRBV21-1|TRBJ2-4|.|.
TGTGCCAGCAGCAAAGTCGCGGACACAAACATTCAGTACTTC
CASSKVADTNIQYF
>TRBV11-1|TRBJ1-1|.|.
TGTGCCAGCAGCTTAGTAACGGGCACTGAAGCTTTCTTT
CASSLVTGTEAFF
>TRBV5-4|TRBJ2-7|.|TRBD2
TGTGCCAGCAGCAAAGGGACTAGCGGGGACTACTACGAGCAGTACTTC
CASSKGTSGDYYEQYF
>TRBV6-6|TRBJ2-1|.|TRBD2
TGTGCCAGCAGTTATACCCAGGGAGGGAATGAGCAGTTCTTC
CASSYTQGGNEQFF
>TRBV3-1/TRBV3-2|TRBJ2-7|.|TRBD1
TGTGCCAGCAGGGATTCCGGGACAGCCACCTACGAGCAGTACTTC
CASRDSGTATYEQYF
>TRBV5-4|TRBJ2-7|.|TRBD1
TGTGCCAGCAGCGAGGGACAGGGGGACTACGAGCAGTACTTC
CASSEGQGDYEQYF
>TRBV6-1|TRBJ1-3|.|.
TGTGCCAGCAGTGAAGCATGGGCCTCTGGAAACACCATATATTTT
CASSEAWASGNTIYF
>TRBV28|TRBJ1-4|.|.
TGTGCCAGCGGGTATACGACAGGACTCAATGAAAAACTGTTTTTT
CASGYTTGLNEKLFF
>TRBV7-3|TRBJ2-1|.|TRBD2
TGTGCCAGCAGCCCGGGACTAGCGGAACACAATGAGCAGTTCTTC
CASSPGLAEHNEQFF
>TRBV7-7|TRBJ2-7|.|TRBD2
TGTGCTAGCAGCCCCTACCCACGGGGCGGGAGTAGCAACGAGCAGTACTTC
CASSPYPRGGSSNEQYF
>TRBV24-1|TRBJ1-3|.|.
TGTGCCACCAGTGACCCGACAGGCTCTGGAAACACCATATATTTT
CATSDPTGSGNTIYF
>TRBV4-2|TRBJ2-7|.|.
TGTGCCAGCAGCCAAGAAGGCGGCCTGCCTAGGCTCCCCTACGAGCAGTACTTC
CASSQEGGLPRLPYEQYF
>TRBV20-1|TRBJ2-7|many|TRBD1
TGCAGTGTAACAGGGGCGGGCGAGCAGTACTTC
CSVTGAGEQYF
>TRBV4-1|TRBJ1-2|.|TRBD1
TGCGCCAGCAGCCACACGGGACAGGGTTTTTTGGATGGCTACACCTTC
CASSHTGQGFLDGYTF
>TRBV27|TRBJ1-1|.|TRBD1
TGTGCCAGCAGTCCAGGACCTGGACAGGGGGGACGGGCTTTCTTT
CASSPGPGQGGRAFF
>TRBV5-6|TRBJ2-7|.|TRBD2
TGTGCCAGCAGCTTCGGAGCGGGAGATCACTACGAGCAGTACTTC
CASSFGAGDHYEQYF
>TRBV9|TRBJ2-7|.|TRBD1
TGTGCCAGCAGCATCCAACCCACGGGACAGGGGATCGAGCAGTACTTC
CASSIQPTGQGIEQYF
>TRBV27|TRBJ1-1|once|.
TGTGCCAGCAGTCTACGATACGAGACTGAAGCTTTCTTT
CASSLRYETEAFF
>TRBV7-9|TRBJ2-1|.|TRBD2
TGTGCCAGCAGCCCAAAAGTGGGTAGCGGGAGCTCCTACAATGAGCAGTTCTTC
CASSPKVGSGSSYNEQFF
>TRBV9|TRBJ2-3|.|.
TGTGCCAGCAGCGTAGGAGCCAGGGGATGGGCAGATACGCAGTATTTT
CASSVGARGWADTQYF
>TRBV9|TRBJ1-1|.|.
TGTGCCAGCAGCGTAGCTGGGGCCGTGAACACTGAAGCTTTCTTT
CASSVAGAVNTEAFF
>TRBV5-1|TRBJ2-3|once|.
TGCGCCAGCAGCTTCCGGGCTCCACTAGACACAGATACGCAGTATTTT
CASSFRAPLDTDTQYF
>TRBV6-5|TRBJ2-1|.|TRBD1
TGTGCCAGCAGGACAGGGTACAATGAGCAGTTCTTC
CASRTGYNEQFF
>TRBV7-9|TRBJ1-3|few|.
TGTGCCAGCAGCTTAGCGGCTACTAGCTCTGGAAACACCATATATTTT
CASSLAATSSGNTIYF
>TRBV4-2|TRBJ2-7|.|.
TGTGCCAGCAGCCAATCTCGGGAGTCGCCCTACGAGCAGTACTTC
CASSQSRESPYEQYF
>TRBV7-9|TRBJ1-2|.|TRBD1
TGTGCCAGCAGCTTGCCAGGGGGTGCTGGCTACACCTTC
CASSLPGGAGYTF
>TRBV19|TRBJ2-1|.|TRBD2
TGTGCCAGTAGTTTTCCGATAGCGGGATCTACTGAGCAGTTCTTC
CASSFPIAGSTEQFF
>TRBV11-2|TRBJ2-3|.|TRBD2
TGTGCCAGCAGCCCCGGACTAGGGGATACGCAGTATTTT
CASSPGLGDTQYF
>TRBV27|TRBJ2-1|.|.
TGTGCCAGCAGTTTGGGCCAGGCATACAATGAGCAGTTCTTC
CASSLGQAYNEQFF
>TRBV4-3|TRBJ1-2|.|.
TGCGCCAGCAGCCAAGGACTGCGGTCCGTAGGTGGCTACACCTTC
CASSQGLRSVGGYTF
>TRBV5-5|TRBJ2-3|few|TRBD2
TGTGCCAGCAGCTTGGAGGGACTAGCGGAACTCACAGATACGCAGTATTTT
CASSLEGLAELTDTQYF
>TRBV5-1|TRBJ1-2|.|.
TGCGCCAGCAGCTTGTTCTATGGACAGTCCGATGGCTACACCTTC
CASSLFYGQSDGYTF
>TRBV10-3|TRBJ2-5|.|TRBD2
TGTGCCATCAGTGAGGGGCTGACTAGCGGGATGAGAGAGACCCAGTACTTC
CAISEGLTSGMRETQYF
>TRBV18|TRBJ2-1|.|.
TGTGCCAGCTCACCTGTAGATGAGCAGTTCTTC
CASSPVDEQFF
>TRBV28|TRBJ2-7|.|TRBD1
TGTGCCAGCAGTCTACCCACGGGACAGTCCTACGAGCAGTACTTC
CASSLPTGQSYEQYF
>TRBV3-1/TRBV3-2|TRBJ2-1|.|TRBD2
TGTGCCAGCAGCCTACTAGCGGGAGGGGCCAATGAGCAGTTCTTC
CASSLLAGGANEQFF
>TRBV28|TRBJ2-7|.|TRBD2
TGTGCCAGCACGGGGCGGCGGGGGTACGAGCAGTACTTC
CASTGRRGYEQYF
>TRBV27|TRBJ2-7|.|.
TGTGCCAGCAGTTTCGGGGTGACCTCCTACGAGCAGTACTTC
CASSFGVTSYEQYF
>TRBV29-1|TRBJ2-1|.|TRBD2
TGCAGCGTTGAGCTAGCGGGAGCCTACAATGAGCAGTTCTTC
CSVELAGAYNEQFF
>TRBV7-2|TRBJ1-2|.|.
TGTGCCAGCAGCCCTTCACTAGGCAGAGCTAACTATGGCTACACCTTC
CASSPSLGRANYGYTF
>TRBV5-5|TRBJ1-6|.|.
TGTGCCAGCAGCTTGGGGACAGACTCTAGTTCACCCCTCCACTTT
CASSLGTDSSSPLHF
>TRBV28|TRBJ1-4|.|.
TGTGCCAGCAGTTTTATCGGGGGGCTGGGAGAAAAACTGTTTTTT
CASSFIGGLGEKLFF
>TRBV24-1|TRBJ1-2|once|TRBD1
TGTGCCACCAGTGACCCGAGGACAGGATCGAACTATGGCTACACCTTC
CATSDPRTGSNYGYTF
>TRBV4-2|TRBJ1-2|.|TRBD1
TGTGCCAGCAATCCGGACAGGGGTAATGGCTACACCTTC
CASNPDRGNGYTF
>TRBV6-2/TRBV6-3|TRBJ2-7|.|.
TGTGCCAGCAGTTACCCAGACGTGAAGGGGAGGTACGAGCAGTACTTC
CASSYPDVKGRYEQYF
>TRBV29-1|TRBJ2-7|.|.
TGCAGCGTTGAATATCCAGGGGCCTACGAGCAGTACTTC
CSVEYPGAYEQYF